This TCR beta chain was profiled in a study of technical replicates of blood from several donors (dated by TCRdb to about 2017). The method behind the library was the immunoSEQ multiplex PCR assay. TCRdb holds this immuneACCESS table with in-frame rearrangements only. Some clones are missing; in checked studies, unresolved V genes explain under half, and the rest has no known cause. For this sample there are approximately 13,000 clones; 70% to 80% appear just once. The top ten clones comprise around 12% of the sample. Trimmed from V: 4 bases; trimmed from J: 4 bases; junction bases lacking a gene match: 3. There are 13 amino acids in the CDR3, from cysteine to phenylalanine inclusive. Solely the CDR3 DNA is kept, with 39 bases framed from the first base. CDR1 SQVTM and CDR2 ANQGSEA are derived from the germline V gene. Details on this clone: Its antigen remains unidentified. No per-base quality is available; no much larger clone lies one base away.

This receptor was identified in a human donor in good health. The chain links TRBV29-1 with TRBJ2-3; TRBD1 aligns with 9 central bases. Sequenced: PBMCs. Here is the DNA: TGCAGCGTTGGGGACAGGGCCCCAGATACGCAGTATTTT. Its translation reads: CSVGDRAPDTQYF.